This entry concerns a single TCR beta chain. Its target is unknown. The data were obtained in a study of OX40 agonist ivuxolimab in advanced cancers. Study at large: Patients were given ivuxolimab, an antibody that agonizes OX40 (CD134). Findings and caveats of the study: CD4+ and CD8+ blood T cells expanded clonally by week 6 at 0.1 to 3.0 mg/kg. Near-lowest levels of clonal expansion characterized partial responders at 0.1-3.0 mg/kg. Expanded clones belonging to CD8+ T cells outnumbered, on average, those of CD4+.

The germline V gene encodes CDR1 LNHDA and CDR2 SQIVND (reference sequence). Trimming took 6 bases from V and 5 from J; bases not matched to a gene: 7. The CDR3 has 14 residues. Some clones are missing from TCRdb's copy, which holds only in-frame ones; the method was immunoSEQ multiplex PCR. The table has roughly 50,000 clones, more than 70% seen once; the top ten hold 0.8% to 1%. This clonotype was obtained from an adult with an advanced solid tumor such as melanoma, head and neck, liver or kidney cancer. The source material was CD4+ or CD8+ T cells sorted from blood, sampled in a trial of the OX40 agonist ivuxolimab. The rearrangement links TRBV19 to TRBJ1-2; 9 nucleotides line up with TRBD1. The chain's CDR3 is CASRLQGALYGYTF. In DNA, the CDR3 is TGTGCCAGTAGGTTACAGGGGGCCCTTTATGGCTACACCTTC.